A selection of T cell receptor beta chains follows, all from one sample in a study of blood T cell repertoires in COVID-19. Profiled with immunoSEQ multiplex PCR; TCRdb holds only in-frame clones, not every one. The repertoire has some 220,000 clones, about 81% of them found once; the top ten carry about 4.8%. The specimen sequenced was peripheral blood. All receptors come from a woman in her 70s with COVID-19, enrolled during active disease. Each CDR3 is given with its conserved first and last residue. A D gene is named only where the DNA matches it firmly. Clone size is stated in some rows and not others, as once, few, many or a class when expanded.

>NA|TRBJ1-1|13|TRBV7-9|TRBD1
TGTGCCAGCAGCTTCACAGGGGGGACTGAAGCTTTCTTT
CASSFTGGTEAFF
>NA|TRBJ1-4|14|TRBV5-6|NA
TGTGCCAGCAGCTCCTGGAAGACAGATGAAAAACTGTTTTTT
CASSSWKTDEKLFF
>few|TRBJ2-1|12|TRBV2|NA
TGTGCCAGCAGTTCTACAGGGAATGAGCAGTTCTTC
CASSSTGNEQFF
>NA|TRBJ1-2|13|TRBV6-2/TRBV6-3|TRBD1
TGTGCCAGCAGTCGGACAGGGGGCTATGGCTACACCTTC
CASSRTGGYGYTF
>NA|TRBJ1-5|13|TRBV19|TRBD1
TGTGCGACAGGGGCAGATAGCAATCAGCCCCAGCATTTT
CATGADSNQPQHF
>NA|TRBJ1-2|14|TRBV2|NA
TGTGCCAGCAGTGAAGGGGGGCAGCTCTATGGCTACACCTTC
CASSEGGQLYGYTF
>NA|TRBJ2-2|16|TRBV7-6|TRBD1
TGTGCCAGCAGCTATATGACAGGGTCGAACACCGGGGAGCTGTTTTTT
CASSYMTGSNTGELFF
>NA|TRBJ1-2|15|TRBV27|TRBD1
TGTGCCAGCAGTAGCCGGGACAGGGGGGGCTATGGCTACACCTTC
CASSSRDRGGYGYTF
>NA|TRBJ1-3|17|TRBV4-3|NA
TGCGCCAGCAGCCAAGATAGTGGGCTTAGCTCTGGAAACACCATATATTTT
CASSQDSGLSSGNTIYF
>NA|TRBJ2-3|15|TRBV5-6|NA
TGTGCCAGCAGCCGGTACAGGAGTAGCACAGATACGCAGTATTTT
CASSRYRSSTDTQYF
>NA|TRBJ1-3|15|TRBV11-2|NA
TGTGCCAGCAGCTTAGGCAGGGCGATCGGAAACACCATATATTTT
CASSLGRAIGNTIYF
>NA|TRBJ2-5|13|TRBV5-1|NA
TGCGCCAGCAGCTTACAGGGATCGGAGACCCAGTACTTC
CASSLQGSETQYF
>few|TRBJ2-5|16|TRBV9|TRBD2
TGTGCCAGCAGCGTGCAAGCTAGCGGGAGAGCAGAGACCCAGTACTTC
CASSVQASGRAETQYF
>NA|TRBJ1-5|15|TRBV3-1/TRBV3-2|NA
TGTGCCAGCAGCCAAGCCGTGGGGGGGAGTCAGCCCCAGCATTTT
CASSQAVGGSQPQHF
>NA|TRBJ1-1|14|TRBV6-5|TRBD1
TGTGCCAGCAGGCACGGGACAGGGGGTTCTGAAGCTTTCTTT
CASRHGTGGSEAFF
>medium-sized|TRBJ1-1|11|TRBV6-5|NA
TGTGCCAGCGAACAGGGTTTTGAAGCTTTCTTT
CASEQGFEAFF
>NA|TRBJ1-6|14|TRBV19|TRBD1
TGTGCCAGTAATGCGGGACAGGGAAATTCACCCCTCCACTTT
CASNAGQGNSPLHF
>NA|TRBJ2-7|15|TRBV15|NA
TGTGCCACCAGCCCTGGTCGGGGGTCTACCTACGAGCAGTACTTC
CATSPGRGSTYEQYF
>NA|TRBJ1-1|16|TRBV2|TRBD1
TGTGCCAGCAGCGGACAGGGGGTAGCCCTGAACACTGAAGCTTTCTTT
CASSGQGVALNTEAFF
>NA|TRBJ1-5|15|TRBV28|NA
TGTGCCAGCAGAAATACAGAGAATAGCAATCAGCCCCAGCATTTT
CASRNTENSNQPQHF
>NA|TRBJ2-1|21|TRBV30|TRBD2
TGTGCCTGGAGTGGGCTAGACTGGACTAGCGGGAGTCTGGGCTCCTACAATGAGCAGTTCTTC
CAWSGLDWTSGSLGSYNEQFF
>NA|TRBJ2-1|16|TRBV7-3|TRBD2
TGTGCCAGCAGCTTAACCCCCGGAGCGGGGGGCAATGAGCAGTTCTTC
CASSLTPGAGGNEQFF
>NA|TRBJ1-1|14|TRBV4-3|NA
TGCGCCAGCAGCCAAGAACTCGGGGACACTGAAGCTTTCTTT
CASSQELGDTEAFF
>NA|TRBJ1-1|12|TRBV2|NA
TGTGCCAGCAGTGATACAGGGCTTGGAGCTTTCTTT
CASSDTGLGAFF
>few|TRBJ1-2|12|TRBV5-5|NA
TGTGCCAGCAGCTTGGCGGACAGCGGCTACACCTTC
CASSLADSGYTF
>NA|TRBJ2-4|15|TRBV7-2|TRBD2
TGTGCCAGCAGCTCTAGCGGGAGGGCGGGGAACATTCAGTACTTC
CASSSSGRAGNIQYF
>NA|TRBJ1-5|16|TRBV28|TRBD1
TGTGCCAGCAGTTTCCCCTATCGACAGGGAGGTCAGCCCCAGCATTTT
CASSFPYRQGGQPQHF
>NA|TRBJ2-4|18|TRBV9|TRBD1
TGTGCCAGCAGCTCGGGGACAGGGGACTCTCTAGCCAAAAACATTCAGTACTTC
CASSSGTGDSLAKNIQYF
>few|TRBJ2-7|14|TRBV11-2|NA
TGTGCCAGCGGCCTGAGGCAGGGCCCCTACGAGCAGTACTTC
CASGLRQGPYEQYF
>once|TRBJ2-5|14|TRBV19|TRBD1
TGTGCCAGTAGAGGGACAGGGGGCCGGGAGACCCAGTACTTC
CASRGTGGRETQYF
>few|TRBJ2-5|15|TRBV7-9|NA
TGTGCCAGCAGCTTAGCCCAGCAGGGTGGAGAGACCCAGTACTTC
CASSLAQQGGETQYF
>NA|TRBJ1-2|12|TRBV7-9|NA
TGTGCCAGCAGCTTAGAAGGAGGGAGCTACACCTTC
CASSLEGGSYTF
>NA|TRBJ1-2|13|TRBV5-4|TRBD1
TGTGCCAGCAGCTTGGACAGGGGGTATGGCTACACCTTC
CASSLDRGYGYTF
>once|TRBJ2-7|13|TRBV18|TRBD1
TGTGCCAGCTCATCCGGGACAGCCTACGAGCAGTACTTC
CASSSGTAYEQYF
>NA|TRBJ1-6|13|TRBV6-2/TRBV6-3|NA
TGTGCCAGCAGTTACTCGGAGGTTTCACCCCTCCACTTT
CASSYSEVSPLHF
>few|TRBJ2-5|14|TRBV5-6|TRBD2
TGTGCCAGCAGTCGAATAGCGGGGGAAGAGACCCAGTACTTC
CASSRIAGEETQYF
>NA|TRBJ2-7|16|TRBV28|TRBD1
TGTGCCAGCAGTCCTCCTTGGGGACAGGGACCATACGAGCAGTACTTC
CASSPPWGQGPYEQYF
>NA|TRBJ2-7|18|TRBV21-1|NA
TGTGCCAGCAGCAAAGTTCCCCCGGGACAGGGGGCTTCCTACGAGCAGTACTTC
CASSKVPPGQGASYEQYF
>NA|TRBJ1-1|12|TRBV28|NA
TGTGCCAGCAGTTTAGTTAGCACTGAAGCTTTCTTT
CASSLVSTEAFF
>NA|TRBJ1-1|15|TRBV5-6|TRBD1
TGTGCCAGCAGCTTCGGGACAGGGAAGAACACTGAAGCTTTCTTT
CASSFGTGKNTEAFF
>NA|TRBJ1-2|16|TRBV5-1|TRBD1
TGCGCCAGCAGTAGAGACAGGGCAAGTTCTAACTATGGCTACACCTTC
CASSRDRASSNYGYTF
>many|TRBJ2-7|14|TRBV29-1|TRBD2
TGCAGCGTTGTAGGGCAGGGAGGGTTCTACGAGCAGTACTTC
CSVVGQGGFYEQYF
>NA|TRBJ2-1|15|TRBV11-2|NA
TGTGCCAGCAGCCCTAGCGCGCTGAATTACAATGAGCAGTTCTTC
CASSPSALNYNEQFF
>NA|TRBJ2-1|13|TRBV14|TRBD1
TGTGCCAGCAACAGGGGGCCGTACAATGAGCAGTTCTTC
CASNRGPYNEQFF
>NA|TRBJ2-2|16|TRBV7-6|TRBD2
TGTGCCAGCAGCCCTCAGACTAGCCAGAACACCGGGGAGCTGTTTTTT
CASSPQTSQNTGELFF
>NA|TRBJ2-3|14|TRBV5-1|NA
TGCGCCAGCAGCTTTGGAGGAGGCACAGATACGCAGTATTTT
CASSFGGGTDTQYF